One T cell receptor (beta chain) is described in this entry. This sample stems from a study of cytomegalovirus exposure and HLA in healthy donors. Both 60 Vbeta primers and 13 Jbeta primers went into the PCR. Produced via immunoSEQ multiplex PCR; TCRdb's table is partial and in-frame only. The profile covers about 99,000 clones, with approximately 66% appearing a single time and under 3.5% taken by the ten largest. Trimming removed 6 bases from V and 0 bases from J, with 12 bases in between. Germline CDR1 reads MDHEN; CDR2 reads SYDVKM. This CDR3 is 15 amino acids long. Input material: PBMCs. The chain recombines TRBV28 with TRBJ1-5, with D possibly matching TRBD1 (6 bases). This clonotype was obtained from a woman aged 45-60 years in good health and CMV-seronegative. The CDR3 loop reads CASSPQGLSNQPQHF. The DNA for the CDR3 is TGTGCCAGCAGCCCTCAGGGGCTTAGCAATCAGCCCCAGCATTTT.